This T cell receptor (beta chain) was identified during a study of shared clonotypes between healthy human individuals. Broader study findings: Sampling was confined to blood; repertoires within tissues likely differ. Generally, naive subsets came out with larger estimated richness than memory subsets.

A CD45RA-negative memory subset and a CD45RA+ naive subset were separated from the CD4+ cells. Comments on this clone: The antigen is not known. Other DNA sequences of this sample code for an identical CDR3.

V gave up 2 bases and J gave up 5 bases, with 9 bases separating them. Germline CDR1 and CDR2: MNHEY and SVGAGI. The CDR3 contains 13 residues. Replicate PCRs from sorted subsets contained around 200 ng DNA, which is around 30,000 T cell genomes. Assay used: immunoSEQ multiplex PCR; TCRdb lists only in-frame clones, some missing. The sample yields fewer than 400,000 clones, roughly 70% seen once. This chain joins TRBV6-5 and TRBJ1-2; D is unclear. This clonotype was obtained from a man aged 25-45 years in good health. Sequencing was done on a sample of memory CD4+ T cells sorted from blood. As to subset: CD45RA-negative fraction. The CDR3 here is CASSYPGFYGYTF. The CDR3 nucleotides read TGTGCCAGCAGTTACCCCGGCTTTTATGGCTACACCTTC.